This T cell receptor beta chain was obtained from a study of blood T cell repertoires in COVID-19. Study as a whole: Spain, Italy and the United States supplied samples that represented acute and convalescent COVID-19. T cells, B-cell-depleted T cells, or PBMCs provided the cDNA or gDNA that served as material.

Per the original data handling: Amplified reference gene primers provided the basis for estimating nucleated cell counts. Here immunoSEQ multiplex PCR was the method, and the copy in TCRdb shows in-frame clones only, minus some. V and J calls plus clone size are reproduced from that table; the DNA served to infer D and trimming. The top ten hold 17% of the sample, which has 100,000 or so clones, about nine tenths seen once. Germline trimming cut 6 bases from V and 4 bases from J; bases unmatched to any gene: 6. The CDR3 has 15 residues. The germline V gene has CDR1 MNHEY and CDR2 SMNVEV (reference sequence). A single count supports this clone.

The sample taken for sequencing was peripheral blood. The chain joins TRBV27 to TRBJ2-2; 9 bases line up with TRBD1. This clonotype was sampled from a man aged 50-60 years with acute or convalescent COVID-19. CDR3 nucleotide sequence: TGTGCCAGCAGGAAACAGGGGGCGGGCACCGGGGAGCTGTTTTTT. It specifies CASRKQGAGTGELFF.